This T cell receptor beta chain was sequenced for a study of T cells in localized non-small cell lung cancer. V was shortened by 3 bases and J by 2 bases, with 11 bases between the two germline ends. The length of the CDR3 is 14 residues. Study conclusions and caveats: Adjacent lung was found to contain a median approximately 50 of the top 100 tumor clones.

In regard to this clone: Its target is unknown.

The method was immunoSEQ multiplex PCR; TCRdb's version includes in-frame clones alone and lacks a portion of them. The data contain about 26,000 clones, less than 95% of them singletons. The chain couples TRBV5-3 to TRBJ1-2; D perhaps matches TRBD1 (5 bases). TRBV5-3 counts as an open reading frame of uncertain function. The TCR sequence derives from a female donor older than 55 with stage II squamous cell lung carcinoma. Specimen: peripheral blood, collected before any cancer treatment. This CDR3 reads CARSWGRRNYGYTF. CDR3 nucleotide sequence: TGTGCCAGAAGCTGGGGACGCAGAAACTATGGCTACACCTTC.